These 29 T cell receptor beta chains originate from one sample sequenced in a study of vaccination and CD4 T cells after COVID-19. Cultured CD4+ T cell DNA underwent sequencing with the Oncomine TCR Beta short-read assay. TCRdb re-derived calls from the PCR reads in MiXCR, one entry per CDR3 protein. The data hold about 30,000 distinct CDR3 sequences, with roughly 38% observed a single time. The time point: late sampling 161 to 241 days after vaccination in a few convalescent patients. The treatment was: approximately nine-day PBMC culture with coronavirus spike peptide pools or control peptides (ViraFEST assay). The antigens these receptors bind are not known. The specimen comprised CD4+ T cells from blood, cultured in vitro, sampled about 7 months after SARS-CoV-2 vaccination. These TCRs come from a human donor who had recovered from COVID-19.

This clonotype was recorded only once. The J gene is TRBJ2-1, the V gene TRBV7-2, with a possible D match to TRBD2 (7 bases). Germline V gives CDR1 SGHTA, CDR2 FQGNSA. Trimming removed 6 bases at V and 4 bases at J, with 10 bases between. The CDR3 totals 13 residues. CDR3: CASRGGAYNEQFF. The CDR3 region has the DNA TGTGCCAGCAGAGGGGGGGCGTACAATGAGCAGTTCTTC.

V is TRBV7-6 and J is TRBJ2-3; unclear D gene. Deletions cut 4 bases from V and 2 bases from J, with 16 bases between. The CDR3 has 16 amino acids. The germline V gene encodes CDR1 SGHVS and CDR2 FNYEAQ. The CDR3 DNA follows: TGTGCCAGCAGCTATACATCGACCCGGAACACAGATACGCAGTATTTT. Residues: CASSYTSTRNTDTQYF. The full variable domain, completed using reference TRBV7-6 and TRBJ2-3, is GAGVSQSPRYKVTKRGQDVALRCDPISGHVSLYWYRQALGQGPEFLTYFNYEAQQDKSGLPNDRFSAERPEGSISTLTIQRTEQRDSAMYRCASSYTSTRNTDTQYFGPGTRLTVL.

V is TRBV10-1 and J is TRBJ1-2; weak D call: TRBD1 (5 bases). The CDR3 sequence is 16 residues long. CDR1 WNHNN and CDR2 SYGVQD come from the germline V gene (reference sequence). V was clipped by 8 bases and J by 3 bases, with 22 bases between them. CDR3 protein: CASPERGPAHYYGYTF. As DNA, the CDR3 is TGCGCCAGCCCCGAACGGGGCCCAGCCCACTACTATGGCTACACCTTC.

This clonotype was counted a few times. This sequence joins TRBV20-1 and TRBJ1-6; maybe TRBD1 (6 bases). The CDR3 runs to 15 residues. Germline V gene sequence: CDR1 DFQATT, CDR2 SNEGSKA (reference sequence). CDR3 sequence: CSPQRTGLINSPLHF. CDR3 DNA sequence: TGCAGCCCCCAAAGAACAGGGTTAATCAATTCACCCCTCCACTTT.

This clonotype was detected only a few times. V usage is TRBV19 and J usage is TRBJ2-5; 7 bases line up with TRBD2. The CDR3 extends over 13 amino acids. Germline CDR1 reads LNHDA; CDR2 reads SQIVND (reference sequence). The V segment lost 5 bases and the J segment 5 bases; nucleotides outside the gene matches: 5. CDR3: CASSLGRGETQYF. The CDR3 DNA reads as TGTGCCAGTAGTCTAGGGAGGGGCGAGACCCAGTACTTC.

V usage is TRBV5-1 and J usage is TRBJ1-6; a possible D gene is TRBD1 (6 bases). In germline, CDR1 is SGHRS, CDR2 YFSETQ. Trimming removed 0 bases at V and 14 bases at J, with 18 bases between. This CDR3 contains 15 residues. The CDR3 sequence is CASSLGGRGEFTLHF. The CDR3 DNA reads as TGCGCCAGCAGCTTGGGAGGCAGGGGAGAATTCACCCTCCACTTT.

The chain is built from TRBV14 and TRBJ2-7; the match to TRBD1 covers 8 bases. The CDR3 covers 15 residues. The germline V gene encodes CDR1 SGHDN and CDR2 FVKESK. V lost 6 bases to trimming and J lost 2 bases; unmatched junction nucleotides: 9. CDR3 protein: CASRGWDRPPYEQYF. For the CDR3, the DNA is TGTGCCAGCAGGGGCTGGGACAGGCCGCCCTACGAGCAGTACTTC.

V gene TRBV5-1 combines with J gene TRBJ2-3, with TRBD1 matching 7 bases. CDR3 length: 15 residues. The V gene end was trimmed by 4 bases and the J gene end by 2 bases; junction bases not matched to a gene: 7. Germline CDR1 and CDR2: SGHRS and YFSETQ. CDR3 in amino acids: CASSLDRANTDTQYF. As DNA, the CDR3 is TGCGCCAGCAGCCTCGACAGGGCGAACACAGATACGCAGTATTTT.

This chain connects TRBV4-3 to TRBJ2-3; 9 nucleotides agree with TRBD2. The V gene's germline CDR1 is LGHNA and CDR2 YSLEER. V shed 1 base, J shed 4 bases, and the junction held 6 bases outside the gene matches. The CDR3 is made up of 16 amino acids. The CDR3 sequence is CASSQGSGRGSDTQYF. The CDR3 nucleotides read TGCGCCAGCAGCCAAGGTAGCGGGAGAGGATCAGATACGCAGTATTTT.

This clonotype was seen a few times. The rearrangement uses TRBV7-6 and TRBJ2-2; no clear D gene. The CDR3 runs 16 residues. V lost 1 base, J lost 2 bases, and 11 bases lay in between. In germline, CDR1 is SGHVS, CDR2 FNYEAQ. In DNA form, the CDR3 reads TGTGCCAGCAGCTTAGTTTCGGCACGCAACACCGGGGAGCTGTTTTTT. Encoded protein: CASSLVSARNTGELFF.

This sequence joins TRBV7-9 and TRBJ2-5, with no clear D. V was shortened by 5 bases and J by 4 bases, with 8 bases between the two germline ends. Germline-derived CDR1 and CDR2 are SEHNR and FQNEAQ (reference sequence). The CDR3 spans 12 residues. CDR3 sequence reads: CASSLQRETQYF. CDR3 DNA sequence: TGTGCCAGCAGCCTACAAAGAGAGACCCAGTACTTC.

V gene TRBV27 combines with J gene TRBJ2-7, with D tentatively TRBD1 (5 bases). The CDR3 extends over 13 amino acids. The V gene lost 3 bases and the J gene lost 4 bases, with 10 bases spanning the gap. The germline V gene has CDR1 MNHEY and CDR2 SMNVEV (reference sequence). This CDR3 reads CASSLRQRYEQYF. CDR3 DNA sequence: TGTGCCAGCAGTTTGAGACAGCGTTACGAGCAGTACTTC.

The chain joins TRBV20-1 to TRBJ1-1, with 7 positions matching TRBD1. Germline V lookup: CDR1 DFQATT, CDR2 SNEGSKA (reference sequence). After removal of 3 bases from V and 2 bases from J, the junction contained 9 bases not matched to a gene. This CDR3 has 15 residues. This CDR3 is CSARIGQVSNTEAFF. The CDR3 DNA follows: TGCAGTGCTAGGATTGGACAGGTTTCAAACACTGAAGCTTTCTTT.

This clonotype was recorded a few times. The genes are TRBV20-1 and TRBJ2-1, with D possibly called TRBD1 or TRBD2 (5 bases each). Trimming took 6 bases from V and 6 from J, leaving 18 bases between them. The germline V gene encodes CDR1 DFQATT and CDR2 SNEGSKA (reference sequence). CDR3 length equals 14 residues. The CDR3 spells CSAPGGQMFNEQFF. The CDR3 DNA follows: TGCAGTGCCCCTGGGGGTCAAATGTTCAATGAGCAGTTCTTC.

The CDR3 loop reads CASSAYPGLVSRRGSGANVLTF. Here the CDR3 DNA reads TGTGCCAGCAGTGCATATCCGGGACTAGTGTCCCGGAGGGGATCTGGGGCCAACGTCCTGACTTTC. The chain uses TRBV12-3 or TRBV12-4 and TRBJ2-6, with TRBD2 matching 8 bases. After removal of 5 bases from V and 1 base from J, the junction contained 22 bases not matched to a gene. The CDR3 is made up of 22 amino acids.

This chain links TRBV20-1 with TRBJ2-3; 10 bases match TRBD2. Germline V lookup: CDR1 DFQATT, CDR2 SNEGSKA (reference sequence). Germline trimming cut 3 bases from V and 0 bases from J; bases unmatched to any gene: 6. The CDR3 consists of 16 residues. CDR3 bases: TGCAGTGCTAGGCCCTCTAGCGGGGGTAGCACAGATACGCAGTATTTT. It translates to CSARPSSGGSTDTQYF.

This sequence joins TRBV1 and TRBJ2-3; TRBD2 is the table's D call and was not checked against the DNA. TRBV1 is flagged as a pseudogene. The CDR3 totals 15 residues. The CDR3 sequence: CTSSQGGTSTNTQYF. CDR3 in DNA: TGCACCAGCAGCCAAGGCGGGACTAGCACAAATACGCAGTATTTT.

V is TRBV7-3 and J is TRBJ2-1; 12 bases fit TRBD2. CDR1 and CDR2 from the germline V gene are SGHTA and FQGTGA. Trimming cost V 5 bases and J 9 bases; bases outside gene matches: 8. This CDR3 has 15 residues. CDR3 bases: TGTGCCAGCAGCCTGACTAGCGGGAGTTTCGGTGAGCAGTTCTTC. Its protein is CASSLTSGSFGEQFF.

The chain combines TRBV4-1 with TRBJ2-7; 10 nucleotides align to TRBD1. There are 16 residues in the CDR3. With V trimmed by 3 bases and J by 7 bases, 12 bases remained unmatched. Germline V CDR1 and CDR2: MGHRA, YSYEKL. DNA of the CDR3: TGCGCCAGCAGCCATGTCCTGACAGGGGGCCGAGGAGAGCAGTACTTC. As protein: CASSHVLTGGRGEQYF.

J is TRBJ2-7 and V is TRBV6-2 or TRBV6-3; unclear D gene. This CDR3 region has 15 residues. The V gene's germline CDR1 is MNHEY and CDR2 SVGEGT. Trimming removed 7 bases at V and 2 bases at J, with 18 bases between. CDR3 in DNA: TGTGCCAGCATTAGATCCCCCTACGCCACCTACGAGCAGTACTTC. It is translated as CASIRSPYATYEQYF.

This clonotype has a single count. The CDR3 sequence: CASTPFRRVNSPLHF. The CDR3 DNA is TGTGCCAGCACCCCATTTCGCAGGGTTAATTCACCCCTCCACTTT. The genes are TRBV28 and TRBJ1-6, with TRBD1 as a possible D gene (5 bases). Germline CDR1 MDHEN, CDR2 SYDVKM. The CDR3 consists of 15 residues. V lost 7 bases, J lost 6 bases, and 16 bases lay in between.

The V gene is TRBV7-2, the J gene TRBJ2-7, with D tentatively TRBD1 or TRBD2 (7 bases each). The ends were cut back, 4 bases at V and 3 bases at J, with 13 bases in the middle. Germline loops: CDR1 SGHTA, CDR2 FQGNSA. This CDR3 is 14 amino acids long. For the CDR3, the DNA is TGTGCCAGCAGCTCCCAGGGGGGGAACTACGAGCAGTACTTC. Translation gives CASSSQGGNYEQYF. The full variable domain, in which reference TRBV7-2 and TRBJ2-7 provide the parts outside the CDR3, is GAGVSQSPSNKVTEKGKDVELRCDPISGHTALYWYRQSLGQGLEFLIYFQGNSAPDKSGLPSDRFSAERTGGSVSTLTIQRTQQEDSAVYLCASSSQGGNYEQYFGPGTRLTVT.

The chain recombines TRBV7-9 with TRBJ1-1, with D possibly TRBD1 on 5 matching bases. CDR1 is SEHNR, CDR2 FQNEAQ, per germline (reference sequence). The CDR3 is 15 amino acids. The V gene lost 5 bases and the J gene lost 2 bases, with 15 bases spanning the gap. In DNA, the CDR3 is TGTGCCAGCAGCCCCTCGTTAGGGGTAAACACTGAAGCTTTCTTT. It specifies CASSPSLGVNTEAFF.

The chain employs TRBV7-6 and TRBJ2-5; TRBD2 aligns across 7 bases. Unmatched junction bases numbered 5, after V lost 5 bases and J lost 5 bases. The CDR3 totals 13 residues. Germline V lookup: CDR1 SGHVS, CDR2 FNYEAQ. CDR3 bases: TGTGCCAGCAGCAAACGGGGGGTGGAGACCCAGTACTTC. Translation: CASSKRGVETQYF.

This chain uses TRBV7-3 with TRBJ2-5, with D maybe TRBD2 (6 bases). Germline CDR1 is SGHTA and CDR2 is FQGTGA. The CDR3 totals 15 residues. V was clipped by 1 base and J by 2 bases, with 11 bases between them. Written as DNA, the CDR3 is TGTGCCAGCAGCTTAATGGGCGGGGCTCAAGAGACCCAGTACTTC. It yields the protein CASSLMGGAQETQYF.

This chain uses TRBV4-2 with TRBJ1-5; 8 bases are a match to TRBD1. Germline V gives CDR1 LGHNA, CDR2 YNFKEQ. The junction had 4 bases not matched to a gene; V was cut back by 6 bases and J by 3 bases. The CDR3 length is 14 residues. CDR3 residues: CASSPTGANQPQHF. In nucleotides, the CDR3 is TGTGCCAGCAGTCCGACAGGGGCCAATCAGCCCCAGCATTTT.

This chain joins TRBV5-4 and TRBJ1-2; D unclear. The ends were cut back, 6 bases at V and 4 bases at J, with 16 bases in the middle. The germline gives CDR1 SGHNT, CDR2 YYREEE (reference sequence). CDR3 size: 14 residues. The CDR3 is CASTPGGVSYGYTF. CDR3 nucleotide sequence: TGTGCCAGCACTCCGGGCGGGGTTAGCTATGGCTACACCTTC. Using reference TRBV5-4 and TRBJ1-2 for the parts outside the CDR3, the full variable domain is ETGVTQSPTHLIKTRGQQVTLRCSSQSGHNTVSWYQQALGQGPQFIFQYYREEENGRGNFPPRFSGLQFPNYSSELNVNALELDDSALYLCASTPGGVSYGYTFGSGTRLTVV.

The CDR3 region is CASRRVPINQPQHF. The CDR3 region has the DNA TGTGCCAGCAGAAGGGTCCCTATCAATCAGCCCCAGCATTTT. The rearrangement uses TRBV2 and TRBJ1-5; D unresolved. The CDR3 spans 14 residues. V dropped 6 bases and J dropped 3 bases, with 12 bases sitting between them. Germline CDR1 reads SNHLY; CDR2 reads FYNNEI.

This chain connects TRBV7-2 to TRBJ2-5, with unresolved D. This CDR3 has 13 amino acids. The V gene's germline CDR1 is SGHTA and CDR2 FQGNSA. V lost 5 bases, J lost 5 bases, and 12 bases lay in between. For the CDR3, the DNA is TGTGCCAGCAGCACCGGGCCCGGGGAGACCCAGTACTTC. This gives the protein CASSTGPGETQYF.